Listed below are T cell receptor beta chains from one sample, sequenced in a study of blood T cells in healthy people across ages. TCRdb reanalysed the 5' RACE reads using MiXCR and keeps one entry per CDR3 protein. Of about 1 million distinct CDR3 sequences in the sample, 40% to 45% were seen once. Sequencing used blood. The receptors stem from a woman aged 55-75 years in good health. CDR3s include the opening cysteine and the closing phenylalanine or tryptophan. The order of the fields is CDR3 protein, CDR3 DNA, V gene, J gene, clone size, D gene. A D gene is named only where the DNA matches it firmly. Size tells how often a clone was seen (once, few, many) or the class of an expanded clone, and some rows leave it out.

CASSVWTSGSRDTQYF,TGTGCCAGCAGCGTATGGACTAGCGGGAGTAGAGATACGCAGTATTTT,TRBV9,TRBJ2-3,-,TRBD2
CASSLGSTGVSNQPQHF,TGTGCCAGCAGTTTAGGGTCGACGGGTGTTAGCAATCAGCCCCAGCATTTT,TRBV12-3/TRBV12-4,TRBJ1-5,-,-
CASSFGPRQDYEQYF,TGTGCCAGCAGCTTCGGCCCACGACAGGACTACGAGCAGTACTTC,TRBV7-8,TRBJ2-7,few,-
CAWSVLRGYEQYF,TGTGCCTGGAGTGTCCTTCGGGGCTACGAGCAGTACTTC,TRBV30,TRBJ2-7,few,-
CASAGGEGHSYNEQFF,TGTGCCAGCGCGGGCGGGGAGGGCCACTCCTACAATGAGCAGTTCTTC,TRBV7-8,TRBJ2-1,once,TRBD2
CASSIGSKNIQYF,TGTGCCAGTAGTATTGGGTCTAAAAACATTCAGTACTTC,TRBV19,TRBJ2-4,few,-
CASSIIDRGTSGGYTF,TGTGCCAGCAGCATAATTGACAGGGGCACAAGCGGTGGCTACACCTTC,TRBV7-2,TRBJ1-2,-,TRBD1
CASRYMSGSYEQYF,TGTGCCAGCAGGTACATGTCCGGCAGTTACGAGCAGTACTTC,TRBV7-9,TRBJ2-7,-,-
CSVLVATVYEQYF,TGCAGCGTGTTGGTCGCGACTGTCTACGAGCAGTACTTC,TRBV29-1,TRBJ2-7,-,-
CASSDLTTDTQYF,TGTGCCAGCTCAGACCTGACCACAGATACGCAGTATTTT,TRBV18,TRBJ2-3,-,-
CASSQFYEQYF,TGCGCCAGCAGCCAATTCTACGAGCAGTACTTC,TRBV3-1,TRBJ2-7,many,-
CSAQLRGIDSYNEQFF,TGCAGCGCACAGCTGCGCGGCATCGACTCCTACAATGAGCAGTTCTTC,TRBV29-1,TRBJ2-1,few,-
CASSYRGGGSTDTQYF,TGTGCCAGCAGTTATCGCGGAGGGGGGAGCACAGATACGCAGTATTTT,TRBV6-5,TRBJ2-3,-,-
CSTRGPRDSPYEQYF,TGCAGTACAAGGGGGCCCCGGGACTCACCCTACGAGCAGTACTTC,TRBV20-1,TRBJ2-7,few,-
CASSARTSGNYEQYF,TGTGCCAGCAGCGCCCGGACTAGCGGAAACTACGAGCAGTACTTC,TRBV5-5,TRBJ2-7,-,TRBD2
CASRSAQGAPVEKLFF,TGTGCCAGCAGGTCCGCCCAGGGGGCGCCAGTGGAAAAACTGTTTTTT,TRBV13,TRBJ1-4,-,TRBD1
CASSIGTSGRPHTQYF,TGTGCCAGCAGTATAGGGACTAGCGGGAGACCCCATACGCAGTATTTT,TRBV28,TRBJ2-3,-,TRBD2
CASSLKGTSGSQEQFF,TGTGCCAGCAGCTTAAAGGGGACTAGCGGGAGTCAAGAGCAGTTCTTC,TRBV7-3,TRBJ2-1,few,TRBD2
CASSHPGRAIYEQYF,TGTGCCAGCAGCCACCCGGGGAGGGCCATCTACGAGCAGTACTTC,TRBV6-2/TRBV6-3,TRBJ2-7,-,TRBD2
CATSDGTSGSALSEQYF,TGTGCCACCAGTGATGGGACTAGCGGGAGTGCCTTGAGTGAGCAGTACTTC,TRBV24-1,TRBJ2-5,-,TRBD2
CASSQSGSPRNGYTF,TGCGCCAGCAGCCAATCGGGCTCCCCTCGAAATGGCTACACCTTC,TRBV4-1,TRBJ1-2,few,-
CASRRNIMYQETQYF,TGTGCCAGCAGGCGTAATATTATGTACCAAGAGACCCAGTACTTC,TRBV28,TRBJ2-5,few,-
CASSPGPTPSSGANVLTF,TGCGCCAGCAGCCCTGGCCCCACTCCCTCCTCTGGGGCCAACGTCCTGACTTTC,TRBV5-1,TRBJ2-6,-,-
CASSLDGTSGREQFF,TGCGCCAGCAGCTTGGACGGGACTAGCGGGAGGGAGCAGTTCTTC,TRBV5-1,TRBJ2-1,many,TRBD2
CASSSDPGGGHHSTDTQYF,TGCGCCAGCAGCTCCGACCCTGGGGGGGGACACCATAGCACAGATACGCAGTATTTT,TRBV5-1,TRBJ2-3,-,-
CSVWELHEQYF,TGCAGCGTGTGGGAGCTCCACGAGCAGTACTTC,TRBV29-1,TRBJ2-7,-,-
CASMRAGRQETQYF,TGTGCCAGCATGAGGGCGGGACGCCAAGAGACCCAGTACTTC,TRBV7-9,TRBJ2-5,-,-
CASSLVDSSGNTIYF,TGTGCCAGCAGCTTAGTCGACAGCTCTGGAAACACCATATATTTT,TRBV7-8,TRBJ1-3,-,-
CASSVPAGANVLTF,TGTGCCAGCAGTGTACCAGCTGGGGCCAACGTCCTGACTTTC,TRBV6-1,TRBJ2-6,-,-
CASSVAGARGSEAFF,TGTGCCAGCAGCGTCGCCGGAGCGAGGGGGTCTGAAGCTTTCTTT,TRBV11-2,TRBJ1-1,-,-
CSAFSGRSEKLFF,TGCAGCGCCTTTTCAGGGAGGAGTGAAAAACTGTTTTTT,TRBV29-1,TRBJ1-4,few,-
CASSFSGLAGVGNEQFF,TGTGCCAGCAGCTTCTCGGGACTAGCGGGAGTAGGCAATGAGCAGTTCTTC,TRBV12-3/TRBV12-4,TRBJ2-1,-,TRBD2
CASSHGVEQYF,TGCGCCAGCAGCCATGGGGTGGAGCAGTACTTC,TRBV4-1,TRBJ2-7,-,-
CSATPPAGGRHNEQFF,TGCAGTGCTACCCCCCCAGCGGGAGGGAGACACAATGAGCAGTTCTTC,TRBV20-1,TRBJ2-1,many,TRBD2
CAASLGAGTEAFF,TGTGCCGCTTCCTTAGGGGCGGGCACTGAAGCTTTCTTT,TRBV6-5,TRBJ1-1,few,-
CASSFRPRENEQFF,TGTGCCAGCAGTTTCCGCCCCAGGGAGAATGAGCAGTTCTTC,TRBV27,TRBJ2-1,few,-
CASSLGRSGKAYNEQFF,TGTGCCAGCAGTTTAGGTCGTAGCGGGAAAGCCTACAATGAGCAGTTCTTC,TRBV12-3/TRBV12-4,TRBJ2-1,-,TRBD2
CSARDGGGNERLFF,TGCAGTGCTAGAGACGGAGGGGGTAATGAAAGACTGTTTTTT,TRBV20-1,TRBJ1-4,once,-
CASSRTGVEKLFF,TGTGCCAGCAGTAGGACAGGGGTCGAAAAACTGTTTTTT,TRBV6-6,TRBJ1-4,-,TRBD1
CASSLVLGRGSYNEQFF,TGCGCCAGCAGCTTGGTTCTTGGCAGGGGCTCCTACAATGAGCAGTTCTTC,TRBV5-1,TRBJ2-1,once,-
CSARTGKVIPHEQFF,TGCAGTGCTAGGACCGGTAAAGTAATCCCACATGAGCAGTTCTTC,TRBV20-1,TRBJ2-1,few,-
CSPWDASSGANVLTF,TGCAGTCCCTGGGACGCCAGCTCTGGGGCCAACGTCCTGACTTTC,TRBV20-1,TRBJ2-6,few,-
CASSLGRSNNEQYF,TGTGCCAGCAGTTTGGGCAGGTCGAACAATGAGCAGTACTTC,TRBV28,TRBJ2-7,-,-
CASSLVVLETQYF,TGCGCCAGCAGCTTGGTAGTTCTGGAGACCCAGTACTTC,TRBV5-1,TRBJ2-5,few,-
CASSNPSGNTDTQYF,TGTGCCAGCAGCAACCCGTCTGGCAACACGGATACGCAGTATTTT,TRBV6-5,TRBJ2-3,-,-
CASQAGAGYSEQFF,TGTGCCAGCCAAGCGGGAGCGGGGTACAGTGAGCAGTTCTTC,TRBV9,TRBJ2-1,-,TRBD2
CASRYRGSGEKLFF,TGTGCCAGCCGATACAGGGGGTCCGGTGAAAAACTGTTTTTT,TRBV6-5,TRBJ1-4,-,TRBD1
CASSQSSGRPTYEQYF,TGCGCCAGCAGCCAGAGTAGCGGGAGACCCACCTACGAGCAGTACTTC,TRBV4-1,TRBJ2-7,-,TRBD2